The sequence of this T cell receptor beta chain was determined in a study of blood T cell repertoires in COVID-19. Study-wide context: The United States, Italy and Spain provided the acute and convalescent COVID-19 samples. From T cells, B-cell-depleted T cells, or PBMCs came the material, which was cDNA or gDNA.

Under the authors' procedure: Estimated nucleated cell counts came from reference gene primer amplification. TCRdb's copy holds only in-frame clones and misses some; the assay was immunoSEQ multiplex PCR. Clone size and V and J calls were adopted from that table, with D and trimming inferred from the DNA. The sample includes over 55,000 clones, more than 90% of them seen just once. Losses at the gene ends were 7 bases for V and 3 bases for J; bases not matched to a gene: 3. The germline V gene has CDR1 SQVTM and CDR2 ANQGSEA. The CDR3 totals 13 residues. This TCR came from a man aged 55 to 69 with acute or convalescent COVID-19. The rearrangement links TRBV29-1 to TRBJ1-6, with 7 bases aligning to TRBD1. Sequencing was done on a sample of peripheral blood. The CDR3 here is CSGRTGYNSPLHF. In nucleotides, the CDR3 is TGCAGCGGCCGGACAGGCTATAATTCACCCCTCCACTTT.